This TCR beta chain was identified in a study of shared clonotypes between healthy human individuals. Study-level results: Naive subsets tended to show greater estimated richness than memory subsets.

This clone was seen once. Its antigen is not identified. Trimming removed 1 base from V and 7 bases from J; junction bases left unmatched: 7. Looked up from germline, CDR1 is SGHNT and CDR2 is YYREEE (reference sequence). This CDR3 region has 16 residues. Sequencing was performed with immunoSEQ multiplex PCR; in TCRdb, only in-frame clones are kept and a portion is missing. Among over a million clones, 95% to 97% were seen once, and the ten largest hold roughly 1.1%. Material: naive CD4+ T cells sorted from blood. Subset in this sample: CD45RA+ positively selected. The receptor comes from a young man in good health. The chain combines TRBV5-4 with TRBJ2-1; 11 bases match TRBD2. The CDR3 DNA reads TGTGCCAGCAGCTTGATTAGCGGGAGGGCCGAGAATGAGCAGTTCTTC. It encodes CASSLISGRAENEQFF.